This T cell receptor (beta chain) was sequenced for a study of identical twins (dated by TCRdb to between 2015 and 2016). Turning to the overall study: To test whether fetal clonotypes persist, the study used deep sequencing on TCR alpha and beta repertoires from monozygotic twins, unrelated adults of various ages, and cord blood. To rule out contamination, replicate twin experiments were performed at different times with different library preparation protocols.

General findings and caveats noted by the study authors: Zero-insertion analyses could be partly confounded by invariant T cells such as MAIT and iNKT, although diverse VJ usage argued against such confounding for most clonotypes. Because the same donors could not be followed over many years, the conclusions relied on cross-sectional statistical analysis. The excess sharing between twins in beta out-of-frame sequences was weaker because fewer shared sequences reduced the signal-to-noise ratio. Abundant cord blood beta clonotypes carried fewer insertions; young adult naive repertoires showed a weaker similar trend, while memory repertoires showed none. Recombination models systematically underestimated out-of-frame TCR alpha sharing in monozygotic twins but agreed with sharing between unrelated individuals. Out-of-frame TCR alpha sequences shared between twins showed an excess of low generation-probability sequences compared with coincidental sharing between unrelated individuals.

Every donor was a healthy Caucasian. Three pairs of female monozygotic twins, all aged roughly 18 to 30 years, made up the twin cohort. Positive isolation kits from Invitrogen were used to isolate CD4+ and CD8+ T cell populations. Points on this clonotype: The target of this receptor is not known. It has no much larger one-base neighbor in the sample; base qualities were not kept.

CDR3 length: 9 amino acids, cysteine to phenylalanine. Solely the CDR3 DNA is kept, with 27 bases framed from the first base. CDR1 and CDR2 are read off the germline V gene as SGHTA and FQGNSA. The junction shows trimming of 11 bases on V and 2 bases on J, plus 4 bases between the germline ends. Libraries came from 5' RACE. Instrument used: Illumina HiSeq 2000. A universal primer binding site was added through template switching, and the final cDNA carried a unique molecular identifier so that TCR cDNA molecules could be counted accurately. Specific primers in the conserved constant-segment region were used to synthesize first-strand cDNA for TCR alpha and beta chains. To control for contamination, each cDNA library was double barcoded with a SMART-Mk sample barcode plus Illumina barcodes. TruSeq adapter sequences, together with Illumina sample barcodes, were added in two successive PCR steps. TCR alpha and beta cDNA libraries were sequenced on the Illumina HiSeq platform with custom primers. The original methods were these. Unique molecular identifiers were extracted from raw reads with MiGEC, and CDR3 positions were determined with MiXCR. For each individual, recombination models were inferred using an EM algorithm with the repgenHMM and IGoR tools. Shared clonotypes were analyzed with the tcR package in R, and sharing was normalized by the product of cloneset sizes. To study raw recombination without the effects of thymic and clonal selection, out-of-frame nonproductive sequences were analyzed. TCRdb itself trimmed the public reads at Q25 with fastp, ran MiXCR and retained productive beta chains. Under each unique CDR3 protein, matching rows form one entry showing the most common genes and DNA. The V and J calls were determined by TCRdb, not by the authors. Counted in this sample were about 190,000 distinct CDR3 sequences; 15% to 20% of them appeared once. 35% to 45% of the sample lies in the top ten.

These sequences were also reported in another study, on T cells expressing NK-cell markers. Per that second paper: In sorted CD3+CD56+NKG2C+, CD3+CD56+NKG2C- and CD3+CD56-NKG2C+ T-cell subsets from roughly 8 donors, TCR beta-chain repertoires were profiled. Among the eight sequenced donors, only one was HCMV-seronegative, while the other seven were HCMV-seropositive. To restrict sorting to alphabetaTCR-expressing T cells, an anti-gammadeltaTCR antibody was added in several experiments. In six donors, the dominant CD3+CD56+NKG2C+ clonotypes were found to rank among the top 10 CD8+ clonotypes and to make up 1.0-7.0% of CD8+ T cells. Those dominant clonotypes were again the most abundant among CD3+CD56-NKG2C+ cells in four donors, at roughly 25-65%. Whether the expanded NKG2C-expressing T cell clones were specific for HCMV antigens remained unclear. The study sequenced eight donors, all healthy volunteers chosen at random: three men and five women. To determine HCMV serostatus, a commercial ELISA kit was used to detect HCMV-specific IgG in serum. MIGEC was used to demultiplex reads and group reads by UMI, and MiTCR was used to assemble and quantify clonotypes. To remove erroneous sequences, TCR cDNA sequences were retained only when supported by two or more reads. Downstream repertoire analysis used the tcR package, and clonotypes were matched across fractions by CDR3 nucleotide sequence plus V segment. VDJmatch was used to annotate antigen specificity against VDJdb, with one amino acid substitution allowed in CDR3.

Sequencing used CD8+ T cells sorted from blood. The receptor comes from a young woman in good health. The rearrangement joined TRBV7-2 to TRBJ2-7; the D gene cannot be named for sure. The CDR3 sequence is CAGTYEQYF. The DNA is TGTGCCGGTACCTACGAGCAGTACTTC.